This TCR beta chain comes out of a study of blood T cell repertoires in COVID-19. Study at large: Italy, Spain and the United States were the sources of the convalescent and acute COVID-19 samples.

As processed by the authors: Nucleated cell number was recorded as an estimate derived from reference gene primer amplification. This table comes from immunoSEQ multiplex PCR, and its TCRdb copy is limited to in-frame clones, with some not included. From that table come the V and J calls and clone size; the DNA was used to work out D and trimming. This sample has around 110,000 clones, with about 82% found just once. CDR3 size: 12 residues. Germline CDR1 and CDR2: SEHNR and FQNEAQ (reference sequence). Trimming shortened V by 5 bases and J by 0 bases, and 5 bases separated the two germline ends. This sequence was found in a man in his fifties or sixties with active or convalescent COVID-19. V usage is TRBV7-9 and J usage is TRBJ2-7; D uncertain. The sample was peripheral blood. The CDR3 nucleotides read TGTGCCAGCAGCCTGAGCTCCTACGAGCAGTACTTC. Translated, it gives CASSLSSYEQYF.